One sample yielded the 28 T cell receptor beta chains listed below, sequenced in a study of neurological immune-mediated disorders. Using its own MiXCR run on the 5' RACE reads, TCRdb lists one record per CDR3 protein. Of 50,000 or so distinct CDR3 sequences listed, more than 3.5% were seen once; the top ten hold roughly 7.1%. Sequenced input: PBMCs. The source is a man aged 55 to 70 with multiple sclerosis.

This clonotype occurred once. A clone one base away is much larger, so this may be a read error. The gene calls are TRBV12-3 or TRBV12-4 and TRBJ2-1; unclear D gene. The germline V and J ends were trimmed by 5 bases and 0 bases, with 11 bases remaining between them. The CDR3 has 15 amino acids. CDR3 DNA: TGTGCCAGCAGTACATCTAGGAGCTCCTACAATGAGCAGTTCTTC. It is translated as CASSTSRSSYNEQFF.

This clonotype was counted ten times or more. The gene calls are TRBV20-1 and TRBJ1-1; TRBD1 aligns across 9 bases. J lost 4 bases, V lost 4 bases, and 1 base had no gene match. The CDR3 has 12 residues. Germline assignment: CDR1 DFQATT and CDR2 SNEGSKA (reference sequence). CDR3 region: CSAKQGATEAFF. The CDR3 DNA reads TGCAGTGCTAAACAGGGGGCCACTGAAGCTTTCTTT.

This clonotype was seen many times. The chain couples TRBV20-1 to TRBJ1-5, with D hard to call. CDR1 is DFQATT and CDR2 is SNEGSKA in the germline V gene (reference sequence). The CDR3 is made up of 13 amino acids. V lost 3 bases and J 4 bases, leaving 10 bases between the germline ends. In DNA, the CDR3 is TGCAGTGCTAGTTCAGGAGGTAATCAGCCCCAGCATTTT. This gives the protein CSASSGGNQPQHF.

This clonotype was observed at least ten times. V usage is TRBV5-1 and J usage is TRBJ1-5; D not resolved. V shed 5 bases and J shed 2 bases, with 8 bases lying between them. The CDR3 covers 13 residues. From germline, CDR1 is SGHRS and CDR2 YFSETQ. CDR3 protein: CASSRVGNQPQHF. CDR3 DNA sequence: TGCGCCAGCAGTCGGGTCGGCAATCAGCCCCAGCATTTT.

This clonotype was seen many times. V usage is TRBV7-9 and J usage is TRBJ1-5, with 8 bases fitting TRBD1. This CDR3 spans 14 amino acids. After removal of 7 bases from V and 5 bases from J, the junction contained 7 bases not matched to a gene. Germline V gives CDR1 SEHNR, CDR2 FQNEAQ (reference sequence). CDR3 in amino acids: CASTGQGQHQPQHF. CDR3 sequence (DNA): TGTGCCAGCACAGGACAGGGCCAACATCAGCCCCAGCATTTT.

This clonotype was seen many times. This chain uses TRBV27 with TRBJ1-2; D is uncertain. The length of the CDR3 is 14 residues. The ends were cut back, 2 bases at V and 3 bases at J, with 10 bases in the middle. CDR1 and CDR2 from the germline V gene are MNHEY and SMNVEV (reference sequence). The CDR3 here is CASSLSRQDYGYTF. The CDR3 DNA follows: TGTGCCAGCAGTTTAAGTCGGCAGGACTATGGCTACACCTTC.

This clonotype was found many times. The chain links TRBV7-8 to TRBJ1-4; D not resolved. Germline V gene sequence: CDR1 SGHVS, CDR2 FQNEAQ. The CDR3 has 14 residues. Deletions cut 1 base from V and 7 bases from J, with 10 bases between. CDR3 sequence: CASSLGANPEKLFF. CDR3 in DNA: TGTGCCAGCAGCTTAGGGGCCAACCCTGAAAAACTGTTTTTT. Supplemented by reference TRBV7-8 and TRBJ1-4, the full variable domain reads GAGVSQSPRYKVAKRGQDVALRCDPISGHVSLFWYQQALGQGPEFLTYFQNEAQLDKSGLPSDRFFAERPEGSVSTLKIQRTQQEDSAVYLCASSLGANPEKLFFGSGTQLSVL.

This clonotype was seen many times. This chain links TRBV6-5 with TRBJ1-1; no firm D call. The CDR3 has 12 residues. CDR1 and CDR2 (germline): MNHEY, SVGAGI. With 10 bases removed from V and 0 bases from J, the gap between germline ends came to 9 bases. The CDR3 protein is CATRRMNTEAFF. As DNA, the CDR3 is TGTGCCACCAGGCGAATGAACACTGAAGCTTTCTTT.

This clonotype has a count of ten or more. V and J are TRBV20-1 and TRBJ2-3, with no clear D. Trimming left V 7 bases short and J 6 bases short, with 8 bases between. The CDR3 consists of 10 residues. Germline lookup yields CDR1 DFQATT and CDR2 SNEGSKA (reference sequence). The CDR3 here is CSGFWDTQYF. CDR3 nucleotides: TGCAGTGGGTTTTGGGATACGCAGTATTTT.

At least ten counts were recorded for this clonotype. The chain combines TRBV7-2 with TRBJ2-5, with a weak D call TRBD2 (6 bases). The CDR3 has 13 residues. CDR1 and CDR2 from the germline V gene are SGHTA and FQGNSA. Trimming removed 3 bases from V and 5 bases from J, with 10 bases in between. Here the CDR3 DNA reads TGTGCCAGCAGCTTCGGGGGACGGGAGACCCAGTACTTC. It yields the protein CASSFGGRETQYF.

The V and J genes are TRBV18 and TRBJ2-7; the match to TRBD1 covers 7 bases. Per germline, CDR1 KGHSH and CDR2 LQKENI. The V segment lost 4 bases and the J segment 3 bases; nucleotides outside the gene matches: 6. The CDR3 is 14 residues long. The CDR3 is CASSHHRDSYEQYF. The DNA for the CDR3 is TGTGCCAGCTCACATCACCGGGACAGCTACGAGCAGTACTTC.

This clonotype was seen ten or more times. The V call is TRBV29-1, the J call TRBJ2-2; D assignment may be TRBD1 or TRBD2 (5 bases each). The germline CDR1 and CDR2 sequences are SQVTM and ANQGSEA. Between the trimmed V and J ends, which lost 5 bases and 7 bases, there was a span of 14 bases. CDR3 length: 13 residues. CDR3 protein: CSVLILRGGELFF. The CDR3 nucleotides read TGCAGCGTTCTCATTTTGAGGGGCGGGGAGCTGTTTTTT.

In its sample, this clonotype was seen many times. The J gene is TRBJ1-1, the V gene TRBV10-3; maybe TRBD1 (5 bases). CDR1 and CDR2 (germline): ENHRY, SYGVKD. This CDR3 has 16 amino acids. Trimming shortened V by 0 bases and J by 7 bases, and 18 bases separated the two germline ends. Here the CDR3 DNA reads TGTGCCATCAGTGAGTCCCCAGGGTCCAACGGAGGTGAAGCTTTCTTT. It codes for CAISESPGSNGGEAFF.

This clonotype was counted ten times or more. The chain combines TRBV5-1 with TRBJ1-2; D is perhaps TRBD1 (5 bases). The ends were cut back, 5 bases at V and 9 bases at J, with 14 bases in the middle. The germline CDR1 and CDR2 sequences are SGHRS and YFSETQ. CDR3 length equals 12 residues. The CDR3 loop reads CASRITAGRYTF. The CDR3 DNA sequence: TGCGCCAGCAGAATAACCGCGGGGCGCTACACCTTC. Drawing the rest from reference TRBV5-1 and TRBJ1-2, the complete variable domain is KAGVTQTPRYLIKTRGQQVTLSCSPISGHRSVSWYQQTPGQGLQFLFEYFSETQRNKGNFPGRFSGRQFSNSRSEMNVSTLELGDSALYLCASRITAGRYTFGSGTRLTVV.

This clonotype was observed many times. The CDR3 coding sequence is TGTGCCAGCTCACTGACAGGGAATAATCAGCCCCAGCATTTT. This codes for CASSLTGNNQPQHF. The V and J genes are TRBV18 and TRBJ1-5; 7 positions match TRBD1. J lost 4 bases, V lost 4 bases, and 4 bases had no gene match. Germline values: CDR1 KGHSH, CDR2 LQKENI. The CDR3 covers 14 residues.

This clonotype was detected only a few times. The gene calls are TRBV28 and TRBJ2-1; D is unresolved. V lost 5 bases and J lost 8, with 10 bases in between. The CDR3 consists of 12 residues. From germline, CDR1 is MDHEN and CDR2 SYDVKM. CDR3 coding DNA: TGTGCCAGCAGTCTACCCCGACATGAGCAGTTCTTC. As protein: CASSLPRHEQFF.

This clonotype was found many times. The J gene is TRBJ2-1, the V gene TRBV11-2, with no clear D. The V gene's germline CDR1 is SGHAT and CDR2 FQNNGV. This CDR3 spans 13 amino acids. V was clipped by 1 base and J by 5 bases, with 6 bases between them. This CDR3 is CASSLGLNNEQFF. The CDR3 coding sequence is TGTGCCAGCAGCTTAGGACTCAACAATGAGCAGTTCTTC.

This clonotype was seen repeatedly, ten times or more. The rearrangement uses TRBV20-1 and TRBJ2-1; TRBD2 matches at 7 bases. Germline CDR1 DFQATT, CDR2 SNEGSKA (reference sequence). With 5 bases clipped from V and 0 bases from J, the junction kept 7 bases outside the gene matches. This CDR3 has 15 amino acids. The CDR3 protein is CSASSGGASYNEQFF. CDR3 DNA sequence: TGCAGTGCTTCTTCGGGGGGAGCCTCCTACAATGAGCAGTTCTTC.

This clonotype has a count of ten or more. J is TRBJ2-7 and V is TRBV7-8; 9 bases line up with TRBD1. This CDR3 has 14 amino acids. Germline V gene sequence: CDR1 SGHVS, CDR2 FQNEAQ. J lost 5 bases, V lost 3 bases, and 5 bases had no gene match. The CDR3 DNA reads TGTGCCAGCAGCTTCGGACAGGGGAGAAACGAGCAGTACTTC. Protein: CASSFGQGRNEQYF.

In this sample, this clonotype turned up many times. The V and J genes are TRBV3-1 and TRBJ1-2; D is uncertain. The V gene's germline CDR1 is LGHDT and CDR2 YNNKEL (reference sequence). V lost 1 base to trimming and J lost 14 bases, with 14 bases between them. The CDR3 runs to 12 residues. DNA of the CDR3: TGTGCCAGCAGCCAAGTCGGGGTCAGACGAACCTTC. Protein: CASSQVGVRRTF.

Turning to this clonotype: Because it lacks the conserved phenylalanine or tryptophan at the end, this CDR3 is likely a read error. The chain combines TRBV5-1 with TRBJ1-1, with D possibly being TRBD1 (5 bases). Germline CDR1 reads SGHRS; CDR2 reads YFSETQ. Trimming removed 3 bases from V and 8 bases from J, with 8 bases in between. The CDR3 consists of 11 residues. CDR3: CASSSGAEAFN. CDR3 coding DNA: TGCGCCAGCAGCTCCGGGGCCGAAGCTTTCAAT.

In this sample, this clonotype turned up many times. CDR3 region: CAISVASGRDNEQFF. DNA of the CDR3: TGTGCCATCAGTGTAGCTAGCGGGAGGGACAATGAGCAGTTCTTC. V gene TRBV10-3 combines with J gene TRBJ2-1, with TRBD2 matching over 12 bases. The CDR3 is 15 residues long. CDR1 and CDR2 from the germline V gene are ENHRY and SYGVKD. The J segment lost 5 bases and the V segment lost 4 bases, leaving 3 bases of the junction unmatched.

Remarks on this clonotype: Compared with germline, one end of the junction differs, possibly owing to a read error. The gene calls are TRBV20-1 and TRBJ2-3; 9 positions match TRBD2. This CDR3 is 16 amino acids long. Germline V lookup: CDR1 DFQATT, CDR2 SNEGSKA (reference sequence). The CDR3 DNA is TGCAGTGCCCCAAAGGGGCGGGGGGGCGGTGGCGATAAGCAGTATTTT. Translation: CSAPKGRGGGGDKQYF.

This clonotype appeared many times. The chain is built from TRBV20-1 and TRBJ2-5, with 8 bases that match TRBD2. The CDR3 runs to 15 residues. Per germline, CDR1 DFQATT and CDR2 SNEGSKA (reference sequence). V shed 1 base and J 2 bases; nucleotides not matched to a gene: 6. The CDR3 bases are TGCAGTGCTAGAGGCGAGAGCGGGAGACAAGAGACCCAGTACTTC. Its translation is CSARGESGRQETQYF.

This clonotype occurred many times. The chain has TRBV29-1 and TRBJ2-2, with 9 nucleotides matching TRBD1. In germline, CDR1 is SQVTM, CDR2 ANQGSEA. V lost 7 bases, J lost 7 bases, and 7 bases stayed unmatched. The CDR3 runs to 13 residues. The CDR3 nucleotides are TGCAGCGCACGGGACAGGGTGATCGGGGAGCTGTTTTTT. It translates to CSARDRVIGELFF.

This clonotype showed up many times. The chain is built from TRBV12-3 or TRBV12-4 and TRBJ1-6; weak D call: TRBD1 (5 bases). Trimming took 5 bases from V and 8 from J, leaving 10 bases between them. The CDR3 totals 13 residues. CDR3 DNA: TGTGCCAGCAGTATCGAAGGGGATTCACCCCTCCACTTT. Its protein is CASSIEGDSPLHF.

This clonotype occurred a few times. J is TRBJ2-7 and V is TRBV20-1; the D gene is possibly TRBD1 (6 bases). Trimming removed 5 bases at V and 2 bases at J, with 19 bases between. Germline V CDR1 and CDR2: DFQATT, SNEGSKA (reference sequence). CDR3 length: 15 amino acids. CDR3 loop: CSAEPGAGATYEQYF. As DNA, the CDR3 is TGCAGTGCTGAACCCGGGGCAGGGGCTACCTACGAGCAGTACTTC.

This clonotype was observed at least ten times. This rearrangement joins TRBV20-1 to TRBJ2-5; D ambiguous. The length of the CDR3 is 13 residues. Germline V gives CDR1 DFQATT, CDR2 SNEGSKA (reference sequence). The V end lost 3 bases, the J end lost 2 bases, and 10 bases lay between the germline ends. Written as DNA, the CDR3 is TGCAGTGCTAGTAGAAGCAAGCAAGAGACCCAGTACTTC. This gives the protein CSASRSKQETQYF.